A single sample gave rise to the 10 T cell receptor beta chains below, sequenced in a study of response to subunit inactivated influenza vaccine. TCRdb re-derived calls from the RT-PCR reads in MiXCR, one entry per CDR3 protein. The profile shows about 570,000 distinct CDR3 sequences, over 9% of them singletons. The data were also submitted as part of a second study, on T cells expressing NK-cell markers. Per that paper: Synthesis of TCR beta cDNA relied on 5'RACE template switching carrying UMIs.

The specimen comprised PBMCs from blood, sampled on the day of vaccination. Receptor source: a man aged 50 to 60 who received an inactivated influenza vaccine.

The V call is TRBV18, the J call TRBJ2-7; D gene unclear. The CDR3 is 14 amino acids. Germline lookup yields CDR1 KGHSH and CDR2 LQKENI. The V end lost 0 bases, the J end lost 6 bases, and 12 bases lay between the germline ends. CDR3 protein: CASSPPWTGGEQYF. The DNA of the CDR3 is TGTGCCAGCTCACCACCGTGGACGGGCGGCGAGCAGTACTTC.

This clonotype was recorded a few times. This sequence joins TRBV6-2 or TRBV6-3 and TRBJ1-5, with a possible D match to TRBD1 (6 bases). In germline, CDR1 is MNHEY, CDR2 SVGEGT. Trimming cost V 4 bases and J 6 bases, with 13 bases left between them. The CDR3 length is 14 residues. This CDR3 is CASSSLTGFQPQHF. The CDR3 DNA sequence: TGTGCCAGCAGTTCCCTAACAGGGTTTCAGCCCCAGCATTTT.

Points on this clonotype: A junction boundary mismatches the germline segment, possibly from a read error. This rearrangement joins TRBV12-5 to TRBJ2-5; the D gene is possibly TRBD2 (6 bases). CDR3 size: 13 residues. The germline V gene has CDR1 LGHNT and CDR2 FRNRAP. Written as DNA, the CDR3 is TGTACTAGTGGGGGACTTGAGGGAGAGACCCAGTACTTC. Translating it yields CTSGGLEGETQYF.

A few counts support this clonotype. The chain combines TRBV6-2 or TRBV6-3 with TRBJ2-7; D possibly corresponds to TRBD2 (5 bases). The CDR3 sequence is 15 residues long. In germline, CDR1 is MNHEY, CDR2 SVGEGT. The V end lost 0 bases, the J end lost 0 bases, and 9 bases lay between the germline ends. This CDR3 reads CASSYSSGSSYEQYF. The CDR3 DNA sequence: TGTGCCAGCAGTTACTCGTCTGGGAGCTCCTACGAGCAGTACTTC.

This clonotype has just a few counts. The chain employs TRBV20-1 and TRBJ2-1; 8 bases agree with TRBD2. This CDR3 contains 12 residues. J was trimmed by 10 bases and V by 3 bases; bases with no gene match: 5. Germline V gene data show CDR1 as DFQATT and CDR2 as SNEGSKA (reference sequence). This CDR3 reads CSASGGAKEQFF. The CDR3 DNA reads TGCAGTGCTAGCGGGGGGGCTAAGGAGCAGTTCTTC.

This chain's CDR3 is CASSPETSRDTQYF. DNA of the CDR3: TGTGCCAGCTCACCGGAGACTAGCCGCGATACGCAGTATTTT. V usage is TRBV18 and J usage is TRBJ2-3; 7 bases map to TRBD2. Germline assignment: CDR1 KGHSH and CDR2 LQKENI. After removal of 3 bases from V and 6 bases from J, the junction contained 6 bases not matched to a gene. The length of the CDR3 is 14 residues. Drawing the rest from reference TRBV18 and TRBJ2-3, the complete variable domain is NAGVMQNPRHLVRRRGQEARLRCSPMKGHSHVYWYRQLPEEGLKFMVYLQKENIIDESGMPKERFSAEFPKEGPSILRIQQVVRGDSAAYFCASSPETSRDTQYFGPGTRLTVL.

V and J are TRBV28 and TRBJ2-3; 7 bases match TRBD2. This CDR3 comprises 12 residues. Germline V lookup: CDR1 MDHEN, CDR2 SYDVKM. CDR3 sequence reads: CVSRGNTDTQYF. DNA for the CDR3: TGTGTTTCGCGGGGGAACACAGATACGCAGTATTTT.

The chain links TRBV6-5 to TRBJ1-5, with a weak D call TRBD1 (6 bases). There are 14 residues in the CDR3. V was clipped by 4 bases and J by 5 bases, with 12 bases between them. CDR1 is MNHEY, CDR2 SVGAGI, per germline. CDR3 region: CASSWGPRDQPQHF. The CDR3 nucleotides read TGTGCCAGCAGTTGGGGGCCCCGAGATCAGCCCCAGCATTTT.

This chain uses TRBV12-3 or TRBV12-4 with TRBJ2-5, with D perhaps matching TRBD1 (6 bases). Trimming took 4 bases from V and 3 from J, leaving 9 bases between them. The CDR3 loop spans 13 amino acids. Here the CDR3 reads CASSWTDEETQYF. The CDR3 coding sequence is TGTGCCAGCAGTTGGACAGACGAAGAGACCCAGTACTTC.

The chain has TRBV7-2 and TRBJ1-1; 10 bases line up with TRBD1. J was trimmed by 7 bases and V by 4 bases; bases with no gene match: 9. CDR1 and CDR2 (germline): SGHTA, FQGNSA. CDR3 length equals 15 residues. DNA for the CDR3: TGTGCCAGCAGCTCAGATAGTAGGACAGGGGGTGAAGCTTTCTTT. This translates into CASSSDSRTGGEAFF. The full variable domain, with the rest looked up from reference TRBV7-2 and TRBJ1-1, is GAGVSQSPSNKVTEKGKDVELRCDPISGHTALYWYRQSLGQGLEFLIYFQGNSAPDKSGLPSDRFSAERTGGSVSTLTIQRTQQEDSAVYLCASSSDSRTGGEAFFGQGTRLTVV.